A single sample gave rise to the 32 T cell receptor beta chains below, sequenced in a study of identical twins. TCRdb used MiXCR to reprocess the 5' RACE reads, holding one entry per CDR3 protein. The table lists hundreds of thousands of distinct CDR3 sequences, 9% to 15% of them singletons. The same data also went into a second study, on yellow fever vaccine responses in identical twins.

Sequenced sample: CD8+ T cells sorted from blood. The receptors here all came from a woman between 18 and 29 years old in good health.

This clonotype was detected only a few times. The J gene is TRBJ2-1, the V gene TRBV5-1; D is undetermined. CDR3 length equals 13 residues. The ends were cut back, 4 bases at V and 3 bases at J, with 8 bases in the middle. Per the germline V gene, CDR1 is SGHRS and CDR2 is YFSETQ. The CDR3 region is CASSSRNYNEQFF. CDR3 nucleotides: TGCGCCAGCAGCAGCAGGAACTACAATGAGCAGTTCTTC.

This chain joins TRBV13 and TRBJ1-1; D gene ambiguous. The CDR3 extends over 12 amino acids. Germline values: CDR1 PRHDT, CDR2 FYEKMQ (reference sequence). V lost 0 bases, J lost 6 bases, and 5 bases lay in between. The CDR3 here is CASSLGKAEAFF. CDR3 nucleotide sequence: TGTGCCAGCAGCTTAGGGAAGGCTGAAGCTTTCTTT.

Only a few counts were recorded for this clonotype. CDR3 in amino acids: CASRFAGEETQYF. The DNA of the CDR3 is TGTGCCAGCAGATTTGCCGGGGAAGAGACCCAGTACTTC. The chain recombines TRBV28 with TRBJ2-5; TRBD2 might be the D (5 bases). Trimming cost V 6 bases and J 3 bases, with 11 bases left between them. The CDR3 sequence is 13 residues long. Germline loops: CDR1 MDHEN, CDR2 SYDVKM.

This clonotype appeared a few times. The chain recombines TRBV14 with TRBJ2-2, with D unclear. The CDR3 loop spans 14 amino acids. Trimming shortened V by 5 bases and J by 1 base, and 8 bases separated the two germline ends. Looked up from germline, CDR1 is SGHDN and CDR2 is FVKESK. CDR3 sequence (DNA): TGTGCCAGCAGCATATCCAGGAACACCGGGGAGCTGTTTTTT. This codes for CASSISRNTGELFF.

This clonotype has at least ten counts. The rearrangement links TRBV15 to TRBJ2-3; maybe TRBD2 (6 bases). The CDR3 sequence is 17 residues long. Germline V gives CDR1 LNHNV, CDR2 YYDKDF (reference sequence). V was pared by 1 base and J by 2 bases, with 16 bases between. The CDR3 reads CATSRGTILPFTDTQYF. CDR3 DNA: TGTGCCACCAGCAGAGGGACTATCCTTCCTTTCACAGATACGCAGTATTTT.

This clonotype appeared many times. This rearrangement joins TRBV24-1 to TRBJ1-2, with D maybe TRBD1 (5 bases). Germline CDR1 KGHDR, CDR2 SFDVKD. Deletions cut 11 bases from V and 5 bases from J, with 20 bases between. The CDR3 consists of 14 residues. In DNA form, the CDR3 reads TGTGCCATCGAGGACACTTCACGGGGGTATGGCTACACCTTC. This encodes CAIEDTSRGYGYTF.

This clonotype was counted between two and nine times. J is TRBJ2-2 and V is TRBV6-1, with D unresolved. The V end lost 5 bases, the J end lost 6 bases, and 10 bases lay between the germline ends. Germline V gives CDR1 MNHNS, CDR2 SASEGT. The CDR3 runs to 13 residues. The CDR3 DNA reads TGTGCCAGCAGTCCCCCGTCGGCCGGGGAGCTGTTTTTT. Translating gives CASSPPSAGELFF.

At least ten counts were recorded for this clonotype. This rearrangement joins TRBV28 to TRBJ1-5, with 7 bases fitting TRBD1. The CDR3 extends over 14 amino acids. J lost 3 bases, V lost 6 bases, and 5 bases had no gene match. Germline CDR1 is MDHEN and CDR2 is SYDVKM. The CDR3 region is CASSPGGVNQPQHF. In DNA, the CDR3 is TGTGCCAGCAGCCCAGGGGGTGTCAATCAGCCCCAGCATTTT. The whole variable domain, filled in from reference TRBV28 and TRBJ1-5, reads DVKVTQSSRYLVKRTGEKVFLECVQDMDHENMFWYRQDPGLGLRLIYFSYDVKMKEKGDIPEGYSVSREKKERFSLILESASTNQTSMYLCASSPGGVNQPQHFGDGTRLSIL.

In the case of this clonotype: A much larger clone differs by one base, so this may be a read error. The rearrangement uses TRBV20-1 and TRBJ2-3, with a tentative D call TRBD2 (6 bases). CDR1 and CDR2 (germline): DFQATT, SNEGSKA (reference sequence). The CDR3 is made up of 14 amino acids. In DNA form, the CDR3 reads TGCAGCGCGCCAGGGTTAGCGGCCACAGATACGCAGTATTTT. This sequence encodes CSAPGLAATDTQYF.

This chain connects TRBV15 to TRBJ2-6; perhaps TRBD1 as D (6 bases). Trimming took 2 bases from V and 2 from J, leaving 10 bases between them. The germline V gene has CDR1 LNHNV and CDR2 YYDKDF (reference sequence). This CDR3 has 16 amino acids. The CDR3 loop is CATSRNRDTGANVLTF. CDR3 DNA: TGTGCCACCAGCAGAAACAGGGATACTGGGGCCAACGTCCTGACTTTC.

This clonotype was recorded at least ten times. CDR3 DNA: TGTGCCATCAGTGAGTCTGACCGAAAAAAGACCCTGAGCGGGGAGCTGTTTTTT. Residues: CAISESDRKKTLSGELFF. The rearrangement uses TRBV10-3 and TRBJ2-2; no definite D call. From germline, CDR1 is ENHRY and CDR2 SYGVKD. The CDR3 contains 18 residues. The V end was cut by 0 bases, the J end by 7 bases, with 21 bases between.

Here the CDR3 reads CASSYPGTGPEAFF. The CDR3, as DNA: TGTGCCAGCAGTTACCCAGGGACAGGGCCCGAAGCTTTCTTT. V is TRBV6-2 or TRBV6-3 and J is TRBJ1-1; TRBD1 matches at 9 bases. This CDR3 has 14 residues. Trimming at V came to 2 bases and at J to 8 bases, leaving 6 bases not matched to a gene. Germline V CDR1 and CDR2: MNHEY, SVGEGT.

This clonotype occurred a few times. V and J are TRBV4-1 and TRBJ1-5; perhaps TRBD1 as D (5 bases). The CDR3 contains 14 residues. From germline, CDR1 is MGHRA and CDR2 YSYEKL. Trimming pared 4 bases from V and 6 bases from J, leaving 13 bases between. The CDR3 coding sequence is TGCGCCAGCAGCCCCGACCAGGGAACTCAGCCCCAGCATTTT. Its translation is CASSPDQGTQPQHF.

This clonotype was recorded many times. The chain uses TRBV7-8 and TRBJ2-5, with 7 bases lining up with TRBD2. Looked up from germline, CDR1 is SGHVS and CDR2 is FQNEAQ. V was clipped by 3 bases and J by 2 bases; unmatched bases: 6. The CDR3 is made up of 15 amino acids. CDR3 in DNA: TGTGCCAGCAGCTTCGGCGGGGGAGCGCAAGAGACCCAGTACTTC. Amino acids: CASSFGGGAQETQYF.

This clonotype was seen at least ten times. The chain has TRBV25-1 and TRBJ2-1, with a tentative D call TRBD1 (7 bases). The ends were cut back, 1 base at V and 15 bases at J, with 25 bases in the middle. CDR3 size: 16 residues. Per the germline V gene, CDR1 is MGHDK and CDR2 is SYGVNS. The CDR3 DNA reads TGTGCCAGCAGTGAATCAGGAGGGGGCGAAGAGCTTAAGCTGTTCTTC. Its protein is CASSESGGGEELKLFF.

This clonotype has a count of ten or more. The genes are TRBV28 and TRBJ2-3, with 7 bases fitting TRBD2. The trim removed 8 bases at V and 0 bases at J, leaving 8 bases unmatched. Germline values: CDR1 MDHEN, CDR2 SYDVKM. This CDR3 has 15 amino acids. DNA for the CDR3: TGTGCCAGCCACGTCAGCGGGACTAGCACAGATACGCAGTATTTT. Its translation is CASHVSGTSTDTQYF.

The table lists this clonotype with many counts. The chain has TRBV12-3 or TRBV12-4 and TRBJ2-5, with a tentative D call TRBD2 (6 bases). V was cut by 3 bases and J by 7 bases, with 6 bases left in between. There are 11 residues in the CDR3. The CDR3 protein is CASSFSGTQYF. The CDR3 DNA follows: TGTGCCAGCAGTTTTAGCGGGACCCAGTACTTC.

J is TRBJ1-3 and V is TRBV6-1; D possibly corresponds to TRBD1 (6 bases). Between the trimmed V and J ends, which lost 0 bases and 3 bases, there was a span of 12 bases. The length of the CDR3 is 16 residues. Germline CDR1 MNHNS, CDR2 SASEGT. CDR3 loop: CASSEARGAYGNTIYF. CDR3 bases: TGTGCCAGCAGTGAAGCTCGGGGGGCTTATGGAAACACCATATATTTT.

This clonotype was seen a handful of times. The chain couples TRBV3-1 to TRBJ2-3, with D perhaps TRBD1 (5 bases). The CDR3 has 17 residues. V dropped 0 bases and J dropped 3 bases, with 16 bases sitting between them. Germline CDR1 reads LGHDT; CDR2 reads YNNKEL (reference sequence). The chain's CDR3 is CASSQDRVTVGTDTQYF. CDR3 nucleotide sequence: TGTGCCAGCAGCCAAGATAGAGTGACAGTCGGTACAGATACGCAGTATTTT.

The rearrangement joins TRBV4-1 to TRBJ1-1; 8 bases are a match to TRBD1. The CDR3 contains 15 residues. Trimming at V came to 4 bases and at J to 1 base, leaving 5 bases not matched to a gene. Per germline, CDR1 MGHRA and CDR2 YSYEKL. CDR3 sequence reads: CASSPHRGTNTEAFF. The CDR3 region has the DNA TGCGCCAGCAGCCCCCACAGGGGGACGAACACTGAAGCTTTCTTT.

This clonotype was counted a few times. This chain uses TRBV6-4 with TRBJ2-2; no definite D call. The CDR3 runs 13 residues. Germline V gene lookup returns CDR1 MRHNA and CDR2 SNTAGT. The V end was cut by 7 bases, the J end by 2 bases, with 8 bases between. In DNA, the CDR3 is TGTGCCAGCAACGACGGTAACACCGGGGAGCTGTTTTTT. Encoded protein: CASNDGNTGELFF.

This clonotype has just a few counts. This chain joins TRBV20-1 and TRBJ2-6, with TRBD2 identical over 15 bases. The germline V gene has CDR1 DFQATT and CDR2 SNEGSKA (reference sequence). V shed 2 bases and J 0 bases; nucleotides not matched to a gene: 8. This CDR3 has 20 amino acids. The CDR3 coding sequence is TGCAGTGCTAGACCGGGACTAGCGGGAGGAAGGGGCTCTGGGGCCAACGTCCTGACTTTC. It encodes CSARPGLAGGRGSGANVLTF.

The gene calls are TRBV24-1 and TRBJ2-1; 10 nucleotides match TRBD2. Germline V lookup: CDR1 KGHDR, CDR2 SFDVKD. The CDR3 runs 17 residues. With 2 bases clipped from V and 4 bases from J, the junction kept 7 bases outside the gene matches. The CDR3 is CATSDSGTSGVYNEQFF. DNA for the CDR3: TGTGCCACCAGTGATTCGGGAACTAGCGGGGTTTACAATGAGCAGTTCTTC.

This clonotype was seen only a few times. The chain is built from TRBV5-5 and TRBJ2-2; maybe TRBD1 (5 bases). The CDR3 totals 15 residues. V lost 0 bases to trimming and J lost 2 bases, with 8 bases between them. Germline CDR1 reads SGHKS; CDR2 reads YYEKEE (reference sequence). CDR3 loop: CASSLGGHNTGELFF. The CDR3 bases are TGTGCCAGCAGCTTGGGTGGACATAACACCGGGGAGCTGTTTTTT.

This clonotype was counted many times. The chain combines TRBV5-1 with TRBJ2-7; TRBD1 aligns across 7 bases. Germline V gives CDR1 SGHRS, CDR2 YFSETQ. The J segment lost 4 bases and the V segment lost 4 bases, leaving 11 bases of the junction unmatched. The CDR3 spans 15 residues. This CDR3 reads CASSPMTGTRYEQYF. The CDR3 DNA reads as TGCGCCAGCAGCCCGATGACAGGGACGAGGTACGAGCAGTACTTC.

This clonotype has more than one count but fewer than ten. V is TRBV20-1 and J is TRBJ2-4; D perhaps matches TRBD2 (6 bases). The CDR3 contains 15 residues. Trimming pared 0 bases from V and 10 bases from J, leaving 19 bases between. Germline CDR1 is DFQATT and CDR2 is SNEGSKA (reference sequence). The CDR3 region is CSARDYIGGKEIQYF. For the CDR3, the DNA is TGCAGTGCTAGAGATTATATCGGCGGGAAGGAGATTCAGTACTTC.

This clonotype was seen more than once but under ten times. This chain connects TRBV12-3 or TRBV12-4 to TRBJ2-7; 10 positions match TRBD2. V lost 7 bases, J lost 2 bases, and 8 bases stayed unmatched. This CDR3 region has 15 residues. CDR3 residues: CASNSQLAGTYEQYF. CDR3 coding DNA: TGTGCCAGCAATTCCCAACTAGCGGGAACCTACGAGCAGTACTTC.

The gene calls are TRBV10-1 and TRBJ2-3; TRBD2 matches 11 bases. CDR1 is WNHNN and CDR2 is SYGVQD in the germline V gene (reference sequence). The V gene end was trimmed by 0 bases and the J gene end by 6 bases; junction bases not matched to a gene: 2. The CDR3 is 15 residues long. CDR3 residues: CASSESVAGGDTQYF. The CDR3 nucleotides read TGCGCCAGCAGTGAGTCGGTAGCGGGGGGGGATACGCAGTATTTT.

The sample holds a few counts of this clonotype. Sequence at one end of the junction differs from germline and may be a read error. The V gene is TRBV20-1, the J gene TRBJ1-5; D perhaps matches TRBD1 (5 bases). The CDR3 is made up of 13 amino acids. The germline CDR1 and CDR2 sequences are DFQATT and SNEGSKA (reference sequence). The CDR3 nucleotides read TGCAGTGCCAGAGGGGTGGCCAATCAGCCCCAGCATTTT. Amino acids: CSARGVANQPQHF.

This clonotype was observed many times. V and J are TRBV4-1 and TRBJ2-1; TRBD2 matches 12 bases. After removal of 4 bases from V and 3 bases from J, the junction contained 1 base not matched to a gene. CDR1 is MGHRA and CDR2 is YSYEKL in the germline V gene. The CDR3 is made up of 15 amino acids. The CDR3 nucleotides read TGCGCCAGCAGCCCTAGCGGGGGGGGCTACAATGAGCAGTTCTTC. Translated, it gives CASSPSGGGYNEQFF.

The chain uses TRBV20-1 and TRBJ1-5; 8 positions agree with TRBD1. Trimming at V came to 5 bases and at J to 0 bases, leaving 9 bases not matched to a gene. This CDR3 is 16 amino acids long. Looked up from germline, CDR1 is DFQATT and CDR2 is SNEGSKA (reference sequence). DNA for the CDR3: TGCAGTGCTGGGGACAGGATAAGCGGTAGCAATCAGCCCCAGCATTTT. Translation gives CSAGDRISGSNQPQHF.

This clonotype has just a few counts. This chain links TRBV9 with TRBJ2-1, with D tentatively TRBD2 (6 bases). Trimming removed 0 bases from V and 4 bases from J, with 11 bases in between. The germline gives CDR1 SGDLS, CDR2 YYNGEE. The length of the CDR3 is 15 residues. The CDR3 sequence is CASSVGGGIYNEQFF. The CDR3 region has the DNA TGTGCCAGCAGCGTAGGCGGAGGGATATACAATGAGCAGTTCTTC. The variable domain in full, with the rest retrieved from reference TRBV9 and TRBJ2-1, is DSGVTQTPKHLITATGQRVTLRCSPRSGDLSVYWYQQSLDQGLQFLIQYYNGEERAKGNILERFSAQQFPDLHSELNLSSLELGDSALYFCASSVGGGIYNEQFFGPGTRLTVL.